The next 27 T cell receptor beta chains were all read from a single sample in a study of cytomegalovirus exposure and HLA in healthy donors. The PCR contained 60 Vbeta and 13 Jbeta primers. The repertoire was sequenced with immunoSEQ multiplex PCR; TCRdb's copy has only in-frame clones and lacks some. The sample holds about 140,000 clones; about 75% are singletons and the top ten take about 3.1%. Specimen: PBMCs. The receptors were gathered from a man between 35 and 55 years old in good health and CMV-seronegative.

This chain links TRBV5-4 with TRBJ1-1, with a possible D match to TRBD1 (6 bases). Between the trimmed V and J ends, which lost 0 bases and 1 base, there was a span of 13 bases. CDR1 SGHNT and CDR2 YYREEE come from the germline V gene (reference sequence). This CDR3 region has 16 residues. CDR3 nucleotides: TGTGCCAGCAGCTTGGAGGGAGGGGGTGCGAACACTGAAGCTTTCTTT. This codes for CASSLEGGGANTEAFF. The full variable domain, rest sourced from reference TRBV5-4 and TRBJ1-1, is ETGVTQSPTHLIKTRGQQVTLRCSSQSGHNTVSWYQQALGQGPQFIFQYYREEENGRGNFPPRFSGLQFPNYSSELNVNALELDDSALYLCASSLEGGGANTEAFFGQGTRLTVV.

This clone has a handful of counts. The chain recombines TRBV15 with TRBJ1-1; D gene uncertain. Trimming left V 6 bases short and J 3 bases short, with 8 bases between. CDR3 size: 12 residues. CDR1 is LNHNV, CDR2 YYDKDF, per germline (reference sequence). The CDR3 sequence: CATRGEYTEAFF. CDR3 bases: TGTGCCACCAGGGGAGAGTACACTGAAGCTTTCTTT. Drawing the rest from reference TRBV15 and TRBJ1-1, the complete variable domain is DAMVIQNPRYQVTQFGKPVTLSCSQTLNHNVMYWYQQKSSQAPKLLFHYYDKDFNNEADTPDNFQSRRPNTSFCFLDIRSPGLGDTAMYLCATRGEYTEAFFGQGTRLTVV.

The chain employs TRBV2 and TRBJ1-3; no clear D gene. V lost 7 bases and J lost 4, with 11 bases in between. The CDR3 is 13 residues long. Germline V lookup: CDR1 SNHLY, CDR2 FYNNEI. CDR3 loop: CASTTFGGNTIYF. The CDR3 DNA is TGTGCCAGCACAACTTTCGGGGGAAACACCATATATTTT.

The chain joins TRBV6-1 to TRBJ2-4; perhaps TRBD1 as D (6 bases). Between the trimmed V and J ends, which lost 11 bases and 8 bases, there was a span of 25 bases. The length of the CDR3 is 15 residues. Germline CDR1 and CDR2: MNHNS and SASEGT. This CDR3 is CAGRKGESAVDIQYF. For the CDR3, the DNA is TGTGCCGGACGTAAGGGGGAGTCGGCTGTAGACATTCAGTACTTC.

The chain is built from TRBV29-1 and TRBJ1-1, with D unclear. V lost 4 bases and J 4 bases, leaving 16 bases between the germline ends. There are 14 residues in the CDR3. Germline-derived CDR1 and CDR2 are SQVTM and ANQGSEA. CDR3 coding DNA: TGCAGCGTTGTCTTCACCGGGAGGTCCACTGAAGCTTTCTTT. Its translation is CSVVFTGRSTEAFF.

This clone was recorded only once. The chain joins TRBV7-8 to TRBJ2-2; TRBD2 might be the D (7 bases). Germline lookup yields CDR1 SGHVS and CDR2 FQNEAQ. The CDR3 extends over 18 amino acids. V was clipped by 5 bases and J by 0 bases, with 19 bases between them. CDR3 nucleotide sequence: TGTGCCAGCAGCCCCGGGTTGGGCGGGGGCGCGAACACCGGGGAGCTGTTTTTT. It translates to CASSPGLGGGANTGELFF.

This sequence joins TRBV6-1 and TRBJ1-6; 7 bases fit TRBD1. V was clipped by 4 bases and J by 14 bases; unmatched bases: 8. The germline gives CDR1 MNHNS, CDR2 SASEGT. This CDR3 spans 13 amino acids. The CDR3: CASSAEGARALHF. The DNA for the CDR3 is TGTGCCAGCAGTGCCGAGGGGGCCCGGGCCCTCCACTTT.

This chain joins TRBV5-6 and TRBJ2-2; TRBD1 agrees at 8 bases. The trim removed 3 bases at V and 6 bases at J, leaving 4 bases unmatched. Per germline, CDR1 SGHDT and CDR2 YYEEEE. The CDR3 has 14 amino acids. The CDR3 region is CASSSLTGAGELFF. CDR3 coding DNA: TGTGCCAGCAGCTCCCTGACAGGGGCCGGGGAGCTGTTTTTT.

This clone occurred once. This chain connects TRBV4-3 to TRBJ1-2, with D possibly being TRBD1 (6 bases). Trimming stripped 1 base from V and 2 bases from J, with 8 bases between. Per germline, CDR1 LGHNA and CDR2 YSLEER. This CDR3 has 14 residues. Here the CDR3 reads CASSQGTGNYGYTF. The DNA for the CDR3 is TGCGCCAGCAGCCAAGGAACAGGGAACTATGGCTACACCTTC.

To note about this clone: One end of the junction is discordant with germline, which a read error may explain. The chain has TRBV18 and TRBJ2-1, with TRBD1 matching 10 bases. Germline assignment: CDR1 KGHSH and CDR2 LQKENI. The CDR3 consists of 15 residues. This CDR3 is CASSAPGQGSGEQFF. The DNA of the CDR3 is TGTGCCAGCTCAGCACCGGGACAGGGGTCAGGTGAGCAGTTCTTC.

A remark on this clone: This sample includes further DNA sequences coding for the same CDR3. V gene TRBV2 combines with J gene TRBJ2-3; 13 nucleotides match TRBD2. With 4 bases clipped from V and 1 base from J, the junction kept 2 bases outside the gene matches. The CDR3 is 16 residues long. CDR1 and CDR2 from the germline V gene are SNHLY and FYNNEI. The CDR3 coding sequence is TGTGCCAGCAGTGTAGGACTAGCGGGAGGCACAGATACGCAGTATTTT. It translates to CASSVGLAGGTDTQYF.

This rearrangement joins TRBV7-2 to TRBJ2-2; D might be TRBD1 (5 bases). CDR1 is SGHTA and CDR2 is FQGNSA in the germline V gene. V was cut by 2 bases and J by 6 bases, with 10 bases left in between. The CDR3 is made up of 14 amino acids. CDR3 protein: CASSLSQGSGELFF. Written as DNA, the CDR3 is TGTGCCAGCAGCTTAAGTCAGGGTTCCGGGGAGCTGTTTTTT.

The chain joins TRBV30 to TRBJ2-7, with D possibly TRBD2 on 6 matching bases. Germline lookup yields CDR1 GTSNPN and CDR2 SVGIG (reference sequence). CDR3 length: 13 residues. V dropped 3 bases and J dropped 5 bases, with 14 bases sitting between them. The CDR3 DNA reads as TGTGCCTGGAGGTTGCGGGGCAGGGACGAGCAGTACTTC. Its protein product is CAWRLRGRDEQYF.

V is TRBV27 and J is TRBJ1-1; no clear D. Germline CDR1 MNHEY, CDR2 SMNVEV (reference sequence). This CDR3 is built from 14 residues. V shed 5 bases and J shed 1 base, with 11 bases lying between them. CDR3 residues: CASSPRTENTEAFF. The CDR3 nucleotides read TGTGCCAGCAGTCCAAGGACTGAGAACACTGAAGCTTTCTTT.

This chain connects TRBV29-1 to TRBJ2-2; a weak D match, TRBD2 (5 bases). V lost 7 bases, J lost 10 bases, and 16 bases lay in between. Looked up from germline, CDR1 is SQVTM and CDR2 is ANQGSEA. CDR3 size: 12 residues. The DNA of the CDR3 is TGCAGCGCTGCTGACCCGAGGGAGGAGCTGTTTTTT. Translated, it gives CSAADPREELFF.

This chain uses TRBV7-3 with TRBJ2-7, with 12 bases aligning to TRBD1. This CDR3 contains 19 residues. The germline V gene has CDR1 SGHTA and CDR2 FQGTGA. The V segment lost 5 bases and the J segment 1 base; nucleotides outside the gene matches: 15. The CDR3 bases are TGTGCCAGCAGCGTCTACGGGACAGGGGGCTTTTTTGGTTCCTACGAGCAGTACTTC. As protein: CASSVYGTGGFFGSYEQYF.

The rearrangement uses TRBV5-1 and TRBJ2-5; 8 nucleotides align to TRBD1. Matching the DNA end better, TRBJ2-7 makes the J call doubtful. CDR3 length equals 14 residues. Germline assignment: CDR1 SGHRS and CDR2 YFSETQ. The CDR3 nucleotides read TGCGCCAGCAGCGTTCGGACAGGGTCCCACGAGCAGTACTTC. This translates into CASSVRTGSHEQYF.

CDR3 bases: TGCGCCAGCAGCACGACAGTAGGGTACGATGGCTACACCTTC. Its protein is CASSTTVGYDGYTF. The chain couples TRBV5-1 to TRBJ1-2; possible D gene TRBD1, 5 bases. Germline lookup yields CDR1 SGHRS and CDR2 YFSETQ. The V end lost 4 bases, the J end lost 6 bases, and 16 bases lay between the germline ends. CDR3 length: 14 amino acids.

The chain combines TRBV4-1 with TRBJ1-1; possibly TRBD1 for D (5 bases). Germline V gives CDR1 MGHRA, CDR2 YSYEKL. The CDR3 loop spans 14 amino acids. V was pared by 0 bases and J by 5 bases, with 10 bases between. The CDR3 nucleotides read TGCGCCAGCAGCCAAGATATGCGGGGGACTGAAGCTTTCTTT. Its protein is CASSQDMRGTEAFF.

The chain has TRBV28 and TRBJ1-2; D not certain. There are 12 residues in the CDR3. Germline-derived CDR1 and CDR2 are MDHEN and SYDVKM. V was trimmed by 3 bases and J by 8 bases, leaving 10 bases between them. The CDR3 spells CASSLRGNGYTF. CDR3 nucleotide sequence: TGTGCCAGCAGTTTGAGAGGTAACGGCTACACCTTC.

The rearrangement uses TRBV7-9 and TRBJ2-5; 8 bases are shared with TRBD1. The J call may be faulty, since TRBJ2-7 better matches the DNA end. CDR3 length: 13 residues. Germline V CDR1 and CDR2: SEHNR, FQNEAQ (reference sequence). In DNA form, the CDR3 reads TGTGCCAGCAGCTTGGACAGGGCCTACGAGCAGTACTTC. Translating it yields CASSLDRAYEQYF.

This rearrangement joins TRBV5-1 to TRBJ2-3; 8 nucleotides align to TRBD1. Germline loops: CDR1 SGHRS, CDR2 YFSETQ. J was trimmed by 5 bases and V by 2 bases; bases with no gene match: 10. This CDR3 is 16 amino acids long. CDR3 region: CASSFYRGKGRDTQYF. The DNA of the CDR3 is TGCGCCAGCAGCTTCTACAGGGGGAAGGGTCGAGATACGCAGTATTTT.

The genes are TRBV5-1 and TRBJ1-4; D is undetermined. CDR1 and CDR2 (germline): SGHRS, YFSETQ. The CDR3 length is 13 residues. V was pared by 6 bases and J by 2 bases, with 8 bases between. This CDR3 is CASKKRTNEKLFF. The CDR3 DNA reads as TGCGCCAGCAAAAAGCGCACTAATGAAAAACTGTTTTTT.

This clone has ten or more counts. The genes are TRBV15 and TRBJ2-7; D ambiguous. The CDR3 loop spans 14 amino acids. Trimming left V 2 bases short and J 6 bases short, with 14 bases between. Germline values: CDR1 LNHNV, CDR2 YYDKDF (reference sequence). The DNA for the CDR3 is TGTGCCACCAGCAGACCCTTCAGGTCAACCGAGCAGTACTTC. Protein sequence: CATSRPFRSTEQYF.

The chain combines TRBV10-1 with TRBJ2-1; D may be TRBD1 (6 bases). V was pared by 4 bases and J by 1 base, with 14 bases between. The CDR3 spans 16 residues. Germline-derived CDR1 and CDR2 are WNHNN and SYGVQD (reference sequence). CDR3 protein: CASSGRDTDSYNEQFF. The CDR3 DNA reads as TGCGCCAGCAGTGGACGGGACACCGATTCCTACAATGAGCAGTTCTTC.

J is TRBJ2-7 and V is TRBV7-9, with D maybe TRBD1 (5 bases). CDR3 length: 14 amino acids. With 2 bases removed from V and 1 base from J, the gap between germline ends came to 9 bases. Germline assignment: CDR1 SEHNR and CDR2 FQNEAQ (reference sequence). The CDR3 DNA is TGTGCCAGCAGCTTATGGGGCCCGTCCTACGAGCAGTACTTC. Protein sequence: CASSLWGPSYEQYF.

The rearrangement uses TRBV7-9 and TRBJ1-2, with 12 bases matching TRBD1. After removal of 10 bases from V and 8 bases from J, the junction contained 11 bases not matched to a gene. The CDR3 covers 14 residues. Germline V gene data show CDR1 as SEHNR and CDR2 as FQNEAQ (reference sequence). The CDR3 loop reads CANHRGTGGDGYTF. The DNA for the CDR3 is TGTGCCAACCACCGGGGGACAGGGGGCGACGGCTACACCTTC.